This TCR beta chain was identified in a study of graft-versus-host responses after intestinal transplantation. Study as a whole: Recipients had multivisceral, liver-intestinal, or isolated intestinal transplants. Each recipient received anti-thymocyte globulin induction, then tacrolimus and steroids for 3 to 4 years.

The junction had 9 bases not matched to a gene; V was cut back by 9 bases and J by 0 bases. Germline lookup yields CDR1 MGHRA and CDR2 YSYEKL. The CDR3 consists of 15 residues. Data came from immunoSEQ multiplex PCR; TCRdb stores just in-frame clones and leaves some out. Of 60,000 or so clones listed, about 93% are singletons. Here the sequenced sample was PBMCs, taken about 120 days after intestinal transplantation. The chain joins TRBV4-1 to TRBJ2-3, with 7 bases identical to TRBD2. This TCR was sampled from a human patient who received an intestinal transplant, so some T cells may come from the graft donor. The CDR3 bases are TGCGCCAGTACGGAAACGGGGGGAAGCACAGATACGCAGTATTTT. Translating gives CASTETGGSTDTQYF.